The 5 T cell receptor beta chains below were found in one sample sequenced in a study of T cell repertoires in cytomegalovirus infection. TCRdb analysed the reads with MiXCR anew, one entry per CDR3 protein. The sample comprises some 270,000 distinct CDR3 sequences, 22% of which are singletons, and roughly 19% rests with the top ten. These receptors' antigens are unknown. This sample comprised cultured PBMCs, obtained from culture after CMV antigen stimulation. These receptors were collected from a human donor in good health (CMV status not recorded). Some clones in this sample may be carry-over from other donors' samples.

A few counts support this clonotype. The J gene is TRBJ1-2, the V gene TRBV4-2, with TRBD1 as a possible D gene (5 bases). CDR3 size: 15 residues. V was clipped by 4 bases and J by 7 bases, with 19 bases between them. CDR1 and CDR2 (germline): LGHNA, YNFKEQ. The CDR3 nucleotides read TGTGCCAGCAGCCGTGGGTCCTCCCAAAGGGGTGGCTACACCTTC. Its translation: CASSRGSSQRGGYTF.

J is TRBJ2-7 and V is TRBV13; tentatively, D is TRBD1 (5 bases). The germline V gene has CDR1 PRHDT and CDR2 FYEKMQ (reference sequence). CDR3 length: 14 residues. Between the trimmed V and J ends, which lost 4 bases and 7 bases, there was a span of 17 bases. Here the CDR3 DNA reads TGTGCCAGCAGCTCCGACAGTCCCCTGGGGGAGCAGTACTTC. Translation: CASSSDSPLGEQYF.

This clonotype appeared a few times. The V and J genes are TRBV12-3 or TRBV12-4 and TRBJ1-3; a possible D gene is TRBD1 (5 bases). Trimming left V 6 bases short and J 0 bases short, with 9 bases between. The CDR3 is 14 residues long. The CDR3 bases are TGTGCCAGCAGGCCCGGGACCTCTGGAAACACCATATATTTT. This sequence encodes CASRPGTSGNTIYF.

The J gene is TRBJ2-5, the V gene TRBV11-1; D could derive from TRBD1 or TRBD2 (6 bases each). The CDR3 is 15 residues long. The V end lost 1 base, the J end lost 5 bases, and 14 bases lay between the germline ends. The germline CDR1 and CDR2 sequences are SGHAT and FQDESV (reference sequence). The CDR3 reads CASSLVGGIGETQYF. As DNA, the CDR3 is TGTGCCAGCAGCTTAGTCGGGGGCATCGGGGAGACCCAGTACTTC.

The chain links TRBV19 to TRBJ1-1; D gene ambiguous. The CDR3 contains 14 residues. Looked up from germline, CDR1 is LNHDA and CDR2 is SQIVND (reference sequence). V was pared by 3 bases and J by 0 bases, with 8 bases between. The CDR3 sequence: CASSISRLNTEAFF. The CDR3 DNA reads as TGTGCCAGTAGTATTTCGCGGTTGAACACTGAAGCTTTCTTT.